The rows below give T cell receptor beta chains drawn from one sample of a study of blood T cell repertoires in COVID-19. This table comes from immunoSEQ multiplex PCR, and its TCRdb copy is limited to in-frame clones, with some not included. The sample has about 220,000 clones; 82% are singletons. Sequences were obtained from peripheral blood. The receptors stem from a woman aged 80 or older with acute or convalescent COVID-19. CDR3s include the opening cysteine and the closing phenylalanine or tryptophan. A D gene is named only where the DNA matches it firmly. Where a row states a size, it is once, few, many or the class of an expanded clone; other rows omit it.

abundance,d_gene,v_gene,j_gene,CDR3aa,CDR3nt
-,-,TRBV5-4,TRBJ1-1,CASSLDAGLVRNTEAFF,TGTGCCAGCAGCTTGGATGCGGGTCTGGTCCGGAACACTGAAGCTTTCTTT
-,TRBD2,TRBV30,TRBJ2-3,CAWSPGLAGDTQYF,TGTGCCTGGAGTCCCGGACTAGCGGGGGATACGCAGTATTTT
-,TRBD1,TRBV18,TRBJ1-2,CASQEDRANYGYTF,TGTGCCAGCCAAGAGGACAGGGCTAACTATGGCTACACCTTC
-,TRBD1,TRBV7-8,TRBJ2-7,CASSSAQGASVEQYF,TGTGCCAGCAGCTCGGCACAGGGGGCATCGGTTGAGCAGTACTTC
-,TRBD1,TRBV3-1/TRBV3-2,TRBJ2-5,CASSQEGQGQQTQYF,TGTGCCAGCAGCCAAGAGGGACAGGGCCAACAGACCCAGTACTTC
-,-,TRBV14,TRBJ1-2,CASSQVARGYGYTF,TGTGCCAGCAGCCAAGTGGCGCGGGGCTATGGCTACACCTTC
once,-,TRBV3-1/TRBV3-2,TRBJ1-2,CASSLGQGGYTF,TGTGCCAGCAGTCTTGGGCAGGGTGGCTACACCTTC
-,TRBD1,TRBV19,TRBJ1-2,CASSSRDRGGYTF,TGTGCCAGTAGTAGTAGGGACAGGGGTGGCTACACCTTC
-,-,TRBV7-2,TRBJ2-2,CASSLARNTGELFF,TGTGCCAGCAGCTTAGCCAGGAACACCGGGGAGCTGTTTTTT
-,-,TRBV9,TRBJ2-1,CASSVGVLDSSYNEQFF,TGTGCCAGCAGCGTAGGAGTTTTGGACAGTTCCTACAATGAGCAGTTCTTC
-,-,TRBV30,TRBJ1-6,CAWSVRGGGTGSPLHF,TGTGCCTGGAGTGTACGAGGGGGGGGCACTGGATCACCCCTCCACTTT
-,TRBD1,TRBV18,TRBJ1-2,CASSPGQGDYGYTF,TGTGCCAGCTCACCAGGACAGGGTGACTATGGCTACACCTTC
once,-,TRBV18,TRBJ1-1,CASSPRVDSMNTEAFF,TGTGCCAGCTCACCACGTGTGGACAGCATGAACACTGAAGCTTTCTTT
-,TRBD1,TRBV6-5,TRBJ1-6,CASRTTGAGSPLHF,TGTGCCAGCAGAACAACAGGGGCTGGATCACCCCTCCACTTT
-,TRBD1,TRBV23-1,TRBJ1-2,CARTTDRDYGYTF,TGCGCCAGGACCACGGACAGGGACTATGGCTACACCTTC
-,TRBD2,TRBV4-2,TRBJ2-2,CASSQEGTRDTGELFF,TGTGCCAGCAGCCAAGAGGGGACTAGGGACACCGGGGAGCTGTTTTTT
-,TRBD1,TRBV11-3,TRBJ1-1,CASSLGDRVNGNTEAFF,TGTGCCAGCAGCTTGGGGGACAGGGTCAACGGGAACACTGAAGCTTTCTTT
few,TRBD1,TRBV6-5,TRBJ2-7,CASSPAPGQSYEQYF,TGTGCCAGCAGTCCAGCACCGGGACAGTCCTACGAGCAGTACTTC
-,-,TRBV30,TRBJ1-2,CAWSVQANYGYTF,TGTGCCTGGAGTGTACAGGCTAACTATGGCTACACCTTC
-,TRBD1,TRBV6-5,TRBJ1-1,CASSQTGGGTEAFF,TGTGCCAGCAGCCAAACAGGGGGCGGCACTGAAGCTTTCTTT
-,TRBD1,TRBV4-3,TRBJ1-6,CASSQDLRGLYNSPLHF,TGCGCCAGCAGCCAAGATTTGAGGGGGCTTTATAATTCACCCCTCCACTTT
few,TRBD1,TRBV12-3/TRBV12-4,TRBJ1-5,CASSWAQGEVQHF,TGTGCCAGCAGCTGGGCCCAGGGGGAAGTGCAGCATTTT
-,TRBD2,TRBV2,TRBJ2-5,CASSDGSGGQETQYF,TGTGCCAGCAGTGACGGTAGCGGGGGGCAAGAGACCCAGTACTTC
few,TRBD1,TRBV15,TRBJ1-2,CATSGYRGYYGYTF,TGTGCCACCAGCGGGTACAGGGGGTACTATGGCTACACCTTC
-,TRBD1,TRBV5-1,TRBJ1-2,CASSPTGTDNYGYTF,TGCGCCAGCAGCCCGACAGGGACGGATAACTATGGCTACACCTTC
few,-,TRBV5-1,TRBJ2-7,CASSYRVLDEQYF,TGCGCCAGCAGCTACAGGGTCCTCGACGAGCAGTACTTC
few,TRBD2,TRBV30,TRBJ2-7,CAWSVGLAGYEQYF,TGTGCCTGGAGTGTAGGGCTAGCGGGATACGAGCAGTACTTC
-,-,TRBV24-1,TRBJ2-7,CATGRGSGTYEQYF,TGTGCCACCGGTAGAGGGAGCGGAACCTACGAGCAGTACTTC
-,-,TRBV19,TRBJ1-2,CASSDRSYYGYTF,TGTGCCAGTAGCGACAGGTCCTACTATGGCTACACCTTC
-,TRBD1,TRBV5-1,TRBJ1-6,CASSLTGQQNSPLHF,TGCGCCAGCAGCTTGACGGGACAGCAGAATTCACCCCTCCACTTT
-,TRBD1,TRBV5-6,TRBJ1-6,CASSLLQGALNSPLHF,TGTGCCAGCAGCTTGTTGCAGGGGGCCCTTAATTCACCCCTCCACTTT
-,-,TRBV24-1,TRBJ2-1,CARKAEGLTYNEQFF,TGTGCCCGGAAGGCGGAGGGTTTAACCTACAATGAGCAGTTCTTC
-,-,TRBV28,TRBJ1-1,CASSSIRPRAGRLAEAFF,TGTGCCAGCAGTTCTATAAGGCCCCGGGCGGGTCGGTTAGCTGAAGCTTTCTTT
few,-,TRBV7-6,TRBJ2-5,CASSLPQETQYF,TGTGCCAGCAGCTTACCCCAGGAGACCCAGTACTTC
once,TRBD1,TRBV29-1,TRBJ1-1,CSVDETGTGMNTEAFF,TGCAGCGTTGACGAGACAGGGACGGGGATGAACACTGAAGCTTTCTTT
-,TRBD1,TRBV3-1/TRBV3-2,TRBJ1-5,CASSQVQRDSIFDQPQHF,TGTGCCAGCAGCCAAGTCCAGAGGGACAGCATATTCGATCAGCCCCAGCATTTT
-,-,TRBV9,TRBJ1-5,CASSLDTEQPQHF,TGTGCCAGCAGCTTGGACACAGAACAGCCCCAGCATTTT
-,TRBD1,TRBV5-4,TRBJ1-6,CASSRDRDSPLHF,TGTGCCAGCAGCCGAGACAGGGATTCACCCCTCCACTTT